This T cell receptor beta chain is drawn from a study of cytomegalovirus exposure and HLA in healthy donors. Study-wide findings and caveats: Using a false discovery rate of 0.05, a later analysis showed that roughly 16,000 TCR beta sequences were associated with HLA alleles. With DRB1 most and HLA-C fewest, TCR association rates differed between HLA loci in a later analysis. What was likely a sequencing artifact was a cluster of highly shared sequence variants.

Concerning this clone: The antigen remains unidentified.

In the PCR, 60 Vbeta and 13 Jbeta primers were used. Profiling relied on immunoSEQ multiplex PCR, and the TCRdb table lists in-frame clones only, not all of them. The sample carries about 160,000 clones, around 74% recorded once. The germline V gene has CDR1 SGHNT and CDR2 YYREEE (reference sequence). J gave up 6 bases and V 4 bases, and 5 bases lay outside the gene matches. The CDR3 spans 13 residues. The sequenced sample consisted of PBMCs. This chain joins TRBV5-4 and TRBJ1-1; 8 bases line up with TRBD1. This clonotype was sampled from a female donor in good health and CMV-seronegative. DNA for the CDR3: TGTGCCAGCAGCCCGCGGACAGGGTCTGAAGCTTTCTTT. Encoded protein: CASSPRTGSEAFF.